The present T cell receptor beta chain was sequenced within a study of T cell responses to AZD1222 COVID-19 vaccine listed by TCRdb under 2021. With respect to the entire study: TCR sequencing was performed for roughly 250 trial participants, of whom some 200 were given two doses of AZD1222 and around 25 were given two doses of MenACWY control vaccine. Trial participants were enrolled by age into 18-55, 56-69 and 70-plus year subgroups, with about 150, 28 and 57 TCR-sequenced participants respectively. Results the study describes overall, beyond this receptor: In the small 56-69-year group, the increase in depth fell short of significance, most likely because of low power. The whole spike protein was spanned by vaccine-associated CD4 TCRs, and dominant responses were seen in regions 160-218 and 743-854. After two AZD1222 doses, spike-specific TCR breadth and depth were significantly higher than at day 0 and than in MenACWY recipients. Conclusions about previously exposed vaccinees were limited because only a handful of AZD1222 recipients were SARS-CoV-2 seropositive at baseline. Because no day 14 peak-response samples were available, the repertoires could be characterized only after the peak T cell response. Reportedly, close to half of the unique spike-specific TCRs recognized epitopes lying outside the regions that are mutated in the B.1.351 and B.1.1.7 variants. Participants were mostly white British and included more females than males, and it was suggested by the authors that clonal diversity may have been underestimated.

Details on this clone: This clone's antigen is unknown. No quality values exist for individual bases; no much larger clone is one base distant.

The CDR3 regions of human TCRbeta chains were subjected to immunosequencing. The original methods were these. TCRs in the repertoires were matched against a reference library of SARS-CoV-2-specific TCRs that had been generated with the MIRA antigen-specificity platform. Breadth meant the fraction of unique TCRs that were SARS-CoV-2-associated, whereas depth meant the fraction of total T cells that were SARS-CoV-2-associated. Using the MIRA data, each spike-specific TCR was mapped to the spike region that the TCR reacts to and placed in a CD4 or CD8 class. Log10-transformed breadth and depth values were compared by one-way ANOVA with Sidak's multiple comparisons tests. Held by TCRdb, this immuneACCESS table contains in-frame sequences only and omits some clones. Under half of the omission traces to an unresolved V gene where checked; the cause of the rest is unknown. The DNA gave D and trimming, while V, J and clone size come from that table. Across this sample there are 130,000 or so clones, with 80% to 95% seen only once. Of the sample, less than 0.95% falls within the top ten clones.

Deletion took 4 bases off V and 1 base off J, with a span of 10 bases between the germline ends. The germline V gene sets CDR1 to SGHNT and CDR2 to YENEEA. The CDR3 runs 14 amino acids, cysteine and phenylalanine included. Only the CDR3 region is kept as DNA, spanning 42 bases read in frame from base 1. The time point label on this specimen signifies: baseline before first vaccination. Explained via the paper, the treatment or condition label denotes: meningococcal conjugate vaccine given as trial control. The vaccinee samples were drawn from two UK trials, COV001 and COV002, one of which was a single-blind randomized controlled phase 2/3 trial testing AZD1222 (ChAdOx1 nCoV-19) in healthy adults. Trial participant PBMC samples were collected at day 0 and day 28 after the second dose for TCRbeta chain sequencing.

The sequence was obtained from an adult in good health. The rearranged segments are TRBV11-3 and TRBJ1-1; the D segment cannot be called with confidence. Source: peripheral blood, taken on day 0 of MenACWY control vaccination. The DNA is TGTGCCAGCAGCTCCGACCGACAGAACACTGAAGCTTTCTTT. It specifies CASSSDRQNTEAFF.